This T cell receptor (beta chain) was observed in a study of OX40 agonist ivuxolimab in advanced cancers. Study outcomes and limitations: Doses of 0.1 to 3.0 mg/kg were accompanied by clonal expansion of CD4+ and CD8+ blood T cells by week 6. Relatively little clonal expansion, among the lowest observed, appeared in partial responders at 0.1-3.0 mg/kg. Average numbers of expanded clones were greater in CD8+ T cells than in CD4+.

The ends were cut back, 6 bases at V and 5 bases at J, with 17 bases in the middle. The V gene's germline CDR1 is MGHRA and CDR2 YSYEKL. The CDR3 covers 15 residues. This clone was counted a few times. The antigen is unknown. Some clones are missing from TCRdb's copy, which holds only in-frame ones; the method was immunoSEQ multiplex PCR. The data hold fewer than 75,000 clones, with around nine tenths observed a single time. Sequenced here: CD4+ or CD8+ T cells sorted from blood, sampled in a trial of the OX40 agonist ivuxolimab. This chain connects TRBV4-1 to TRBJ1-5; possible D gene TRBD1, 6 bases. The sequence was obtained from an adult with an advanced solid tumor such as melanoma, head and neck, liver or kidney cancer. Here the CDR3 reads CASSGRGGGDQPQHF. The CDR3 nucleotides are TGCGCCAGCAGTGGTAGAGGAGGGGGGGATCAGCCCCAGCATTTT.